This T cell receptor beta chain was retrieved from a study of T cells in Graves' hyperthyroidism and ophthalmopathy. A word on this clonotype: Its specificity is not known.

Template material for amplifying TCR beta CDR3 regions consisted of RNA transcripts. The TCR CDR3 first-round RT-PCR relied on the HTBI primer set. TCRdb re-analysed the multiplex PCR reads in MiXCR, keeping a single row per CDR3 protein. The repertoire includes roughly 550,000 distinct CDR3 sequences, about 16% of them detected once, and approximately 30% sits in the top ten. Overall study findings and caveats: Clonotypes that were expanded in thyroid above 0.001 mostly appeared in blood too.

The clonotype was recovered from a woman younger than 45 with Graves' ophthalmopathy. Sequenced input: blood.

As DNA, the CDR3 is TGTGCCAGCAGCCCAGGACTAGCGGGAGGGGGTTCCTACGAGCAGTACTTC. Its translation: CASSPGLAGGGSYEQYF. V is TRBV7-2 and J is TRBJ2-7; 15 bases line up with TRBD2. The CDR3 runs to 17 residues. Losses at the gene ends were 5 bases for V and 1 base for J; bases not matched to a gene: 6. The germline V gene encodes CDR1 SGHTA and CDR2 FQGNSA.